This T cell receptor beta chain was profiled in a study of early T cells in non-severe SARS-CoV-2 infection. This CDR3 is built from 12 residues. Trimming took 3 bases from V and 7 from J, leaving 7 bases between them. Germline loops: CDR1 SEHNR, CDR2 FQNEAQ (reference sequence). Each CDR3 protein is one row after TCRdb ran MiXCR on the 5' RACE reads. This sample has about 68,000 distinct CDR3 sequences, with about a tenth found just once. This clonotype was counted at least ten times. The TCR was taken from an adult who was a healthcare worker with PCR-confirmed SARS-CoV-2 infection or an uninfected control (not recorded which). The V call is TRBV7-9, the J call TRBJ1-5; D ambiguous. Sequencing was done on a sample of whole blood. The DNA for the CDR3 is TGTGCCAGCAGCTTCCCCGGGCAGCCCCAGCATTTT. Translating it yields CASSFPGQPQHF.